This TCR beta chain was captured in a study of CXCR3-negative and CXCR3-positive naive CD8 T cells. Carrying UMI labels, the TRB cDNA libraries were prepared through 5' RACE. Using the 5' RACE reads, TCRdb records one entry per CDR3 protein without DNA. Recorded here are around 130,000 distinct CDR3 sequences; the top ten clones represent 0.59%. By phenotype, naive CD8+ T cells were CD45RO-CCR7+CD27+CD95-. The germline V gene has CDR1 DFQATT and CDR2 SNEGSKA (reference sequence). The CDR3 covers 13 residues. Findings of the study overall: Whereas both naive subsets had comparably high diversity, memory CD8+ cells had much lower diversity. Researchers reported similar TRBV-TRBJ usage in naive CXCR3-negative and CXCR3-positive cells, though memory differed. When CXCR3-positive naive cells were set against CXCR3-negative naive cells, the former had more hydrophobic TRB CDR3s.

As concerns this clonotype: Its antigen is still unknown.

The TCR sequence derives from a human donor in good health. Some clones in this sample may be carry-over from other donors' samples. J is TRBJ1-4 and V is TRBV20-1; TCRdb names TRBD1, which stays unverified in the absence of DNA. Material: naive CXCR3+ CD8+ T cells from blood. Subset meaning: CD45RO-CCR7+CD27+CD95- naive CD8+ T cells expressing CXCR3 (TNR3+). The CDR3 loop reads CSAGAPNNEKLFF.